A single sample is the source of the 21 T cell receptor beta chains below, sequenced in a study of identical twins. In TCRdb, the 5' RACE reads were re-called with MiXCR into one record per CDR3 protein. The sample includes about 890,000 distinct CDR3 sequences, about 12% of them seen just once. This sample was also put to use in a study of yellow fever vaccine responses in identical twins.

Sequencing was done on a sample of PBMCs. Receptors were obtained from a woman aged 18-35 years in good health.

This clonotype was picked up a small number of times. CDR3 in amino acids: CASNEGTYNEQFF. The CDR3 DNA reads as TGTGCCAGCAACGAAGGGACCTACAATGAGCAGTTCTTC. V gene TRBV2 combines with J gene TRBJ2-1; D gene unclear. The germline V gene encodes CDR1 SNHLY and CDR2 FYNNEI. This CDR3 is built from 13 residues. The V end lost 7 bases, the J end lost 2 bases, and 9 bases lay between the germline ends.

A few counts support this clonotype. The chain recombines TRBV11-2 with TRBJ2-7, with D perhaps TRBD1 or TRBD2 (5 bases each). Deletions cut 4 bases from V and 5 bases from J, with 12 bases between. This CDR3 has 13 amino acids. Germline loops: CDR1 SGHAT, CDR2 FQNNGV. The CDR3 DNA reads TGTGCCAGCAGCTCCCTACGGGGCCACGAGCAGTACGTC. Translation gives CASSSLRGHEQYV.

This clonotype showed up just a few times. J is TRBJ2-3 and V is TRBV19, with D possibly being TRBD1 or TRBD2 (6 bases each). The germline V gene has CDR1 LNHDA and CDR2 SQIVND (reference sequence). The CDR3 loop spans 14 amino acids. With 6 bases removed from V and 2 bases from J, the gap between germline ends came to 12 bases. In nucleotides, the CDR3 is TGTGCCAGTAGACAAGGGGGGTCCACAGATACGCAGTATTTT. Translation: CASRQGGSTDTQYF.

This clonotype was observed a few times. V is TRBV5-1 and J is TRBJ2-3; 10 bases align to TRBD2. Germline V CDR1 and CDR2: SGHRS, YFSETQ. V dropped 4 bases and J dropped 5; count of bases not matched to a gene: 10. The CDR3 contains 16 residues. Here the CDR3 DNA reads TGCGCCAGCAGCCCCATAGCGGGAGGAGCGGGAGATACGCAGTATTTT. Amino acid sequence: CASSPIAGGAGDTQYF.

In its sample, this clonotype was seen many times. The gene calls are TRBV11-2 and TRBJ2-1, with unresolved D. CDR1 SGHAT and CDR2 FQNNGV come from the germline V gene. This CDR3 is built from 14 residues. The V end lost 3 bases, the J end lost 5 bases, and 11 bases lay between the germline ends. Written as DNA, the CDR3 is TGTGCCAGCAGCTTCGTAGGGCTCGACAATGAGCAGTTCTTC. This codes for CASSFVGLDNEQFF.

This chain links TRBV27 with TRBJ2-2; maybe TRBD1 (5 bases). The CDR3 spans 14 residues. V was trimmed by 3 bases and J by 3 bases, leaving 8 bases between them. The V gene's germline CDR1 is MNHEY and CDR2 SMNVEV (reference sequence). CDR3 sequence: CASSFSRDTGELFF. The CDR3 DNA reads as TGTGCCAGCAGTTTTAGCAGGGACACCGGGGAGCTGTTTTTT.

This clonotype has ten or more counts. The chain employs TRBV12-3 or TRBV12-4 and TRBJ2-2, with D hard to call. V dropped 8 bases and J dropped 0 bases, with 10 bases sitting between them. The CDR3 contains 14 residues. CDR3 nucleotide sequence: TGTGCCAGCTTCGCGGTCGCGAACACCGGGGAGCTGTTTTTT. Translating it yields CASFAVANTGELFF.

This CDR3 reads CSARSENNEQFF. The CDR3 bases are TGCAGTGCTAGATCTGAGAACAATGAGCAGTTCTTC. The V gene is TRBV20-1, the J gene TRBJ2-1; D not certain. Trimming cost V 2 bases and J 5 bases, with 7 bases left between them. Germline assignment: CDR1 DFQATT and CDR2 SNEGSKA (reference sequence). This CDR3 is built from 12 residues.

This clonotype was found a few times. This chain connects TRBV29-1 to TRBJ2-1; no clear D gene. Between the trimmed V and J ends, which lost 3 bases and 0 bases, there was a span of 9 bases. CDR1 and CDR2 from the germline V gene are SQVTM and ANQGSEA. The CDR3 is 14 amino acids. In DNA, the CDR3 is TGCAGCGTTGATGGCAGGAGCTCCTACAATGAGCAGTTCTTC. This gives the protein CSVDGRSSYNEQFF.

This clonotype has just a few counts. The V and J genes are TRBV15 and TRBJ2-1, with D maybe TRBD1 (6 bases). The germline V gene has CDR1 LNHNV and CDR2 YYDKDF (reference sequence). The V end was cut by 0 bases, the J end by 4 bases, with 25 bases between. The CDR3 sequence is 20 residues long. Here the CDR3 reads CATSRDKQSVGTSYYNEQFF. The CDR3 nucleotides are TGTGCCACCAGCAGAGATAAACAAAGTGTGGGGACATCATATTACAATGAGCAGTTCTTC.

This clonotype was picked up a small number of times. The V and J genes are TRBV5-5 and TRBJ2-7; tentatively, D is TRBD1 (5 bases). Germline CDR1 SGHKS, CDR2 YYEKEE (reference sequence). Trimming pared 7 bases from V and 5 bases from J, leaving 22 bases between. The CDR3 covers 15 residues. CDR3 residues: CASAAGWGPMNEQYF. CDR3 bases: TGTGCCAGCGCTGCTGGGTGGGGCCCTATGAACGAGCAGTACTTC.

This clonotype was observed many times. V usage is TRBV12-3 or TRBV12-4 and J usage is TRBJ1-6; D remains ambiguous. The length of the CDR3 is 13 residues. Trimming left V 6 bases short and J 9 bases short, with 12 bases between. Here the CDR3 DNA reads TGTGCCAGCAGGGACGGCCTGGGTTCACCCCTCCACTTT. Translation gives CASRDGLGSPLHF.

This clonotype appeared many times. The rearrangement links TRBV28 to TRBJ2-2; D is tentatively TRBD1 or TRBD2 (5 bases each). Germline CDR1 is MDHEN and CDR2 is SYDVKM. The CDR3 length is 15 residues. With 1 base removed from V and 4 bases from J, the gap between germline ends came to 10 bases. The CDR3 is CASSLFGTGTGELFF. The DNA for the CDR3 is TGTGCCAGCAGTTTATTTGGGACGGGCACCGGGGAGCTGTTTTTT.

This clonotype was seen a few times. V and J are TRBV5-1 and TRBJ1-4; D unresolved. The ends were cut back, 1 base at V and 4 bases at J, with 11 bases in the middle. This CDR3 is built from 15 residues. The germline V gene encodes CDR1 SGHRS and CDR2 YFSETQ. The CDR3 here is CASSLSGLDNEKLFF. DNA of the CDR3: TGCGCCAGCAGCTTGTCCGGGTTGGATAATGAAAAACTGTTTTTT.

This clonotype was detected only a few times. The V and J genes are TRBV5-1 and TRBJ2-5; D may match TRBD1 or TRBD2 (5 bases each). The germline V gene encodes CDR1 SGHRS and CDR2 YFSETQ. Trimming left V 4 bases short and J 2 bases short, with 15 bases between. CDR3 length: 15 amino acids. This CDR3 reads CASSGGRNPQETQYF. CDR3 in DNA: TGCGCCAGCAGCGGGGGACGAAACCCTCAAGAGACCCAGTACTTC.

In this sample, this clonotype turned up a few times. This chain joins TRBV9 and TRBJ2-1; 7 bases agree with TRBD2. CDR3 size: 15 residues. CDR1 SGDLS and CDR2 YYNGEE come from the germline V gene. V lost 0 bases and J lost 3; bases outside the gene matches: 3. Here the CDR3 reads CASSVEPSGYNEQFF. The CDR3 nucleotides are TGTGCCAGCAGCGTAGAACCTAGCGGCTACAATGAGCAGTTCTTC.

This clonotype was counted a few times. DNA for the CDR3: TGCGCCAGCAGGGGCCAGGGGATATACAATGAGCAGTTCTTC. Translated: CASRGQGIYNEQFF. The rearrangement uses TRBV10-2 and TRBJ2-1, with D maybe TRBD1 (6 bases). Trimming pared 6 bases from V and 4 bases from J, leaving 13 bases between. The CDR3 is 14 residues long. Germline CDR1 WSHSY, CDR2 SAAADI.

Only a few counts were recorded for this clonotype. The chain carries TRBV18 and TRBJ1-6; D gene unclear. Germline values: CDR1 KGHSH, CDR2 LQKENI. V was shortened by 2 bases and J by 6 bases, with 8 bases between the two germline ends. CDR3 length: 14 residues. DNA of the CDR3: TGTGCCAGCTCACCAGGGCCAGTTAATTCACCCCTCCACTTT. Its protein product is CASSPGPVNSPLHF.

This clonotype occurred many times. This rearrangement joins TRBV12-3 or TRBV12-4 to TRBJ2-3; D may be TRBD2 (5 bases). V shed 7 bases and J shed 4 bases, with 15 bases lying between them. The CDR3 is 14 residues long. The CDR3 is CASNQAVTSDTQYF. The CDR3 coding sequence is TGTGCCAGCAACCAAGCGGTCACCTCAGATACGCAGTATTTT.

V is TRBV20-1 and J is TRBJ2-3; the match to TRBD2 covers 8 bases. This CDR3 is 14 amino acids long. CDR1 DFQATT and CDR2 SNEGSKA come from the germline V gene (reference sequence). V lost 7 bases and J lost 0; bases outside the gene matches: 6. The chain's CDR3 is CSVRGGPSTDTQYF. CDR3 in DNA: TGCAGTGTTCGGGGGGGCCCCAGCACAGATACGCAGTATTTT.

The V call is TRBV2, the J call TRBJ2-3; 8 nucleotides align to TRBD1. Germline values: CDR1 SNHLY, CDR2 FYNNEI. The CDR3 has 13 residues. The J segment lost 6 bases and the V segment lost 6 bases, leaving 5 bases of the junction unmatched. CDR3 coding DNA: TGTGCCAGCAGCGGACAGGGAGTGGATACGCAGTATTTT. Translated: CASSGQGVDTQYF. Filled out from reference TRBV2 and TRBJ2-3, the complete variable domain reads EPEVTQTPSHQVTQMGQEVILRCVPISNHLYFYWYRQILGQKVEFLVSFYNNEISEKSEIFDDQFSVERPDGSNFTLKIRSTKLEDSAMYFCASSGQGVDTQYFGPGTRLTVL.